The clone carrying this T cell receptor beta chain was counted a few times. Its target is not known. TCRdb re-derived calls from the 5' RACE reads in MiXCR, one entry per CDR3 protein. The sample gives under 250,000 distinct CDR3 sequences, approximately 8.3% of which show up once; just under 2% is in the top ten. The entry originates in a study of identical twins. Notes on the study in general: Part of the zero-insertion signal could reflect confounding by invariant MAIT and iNKT cells. Rather than following the same donors, the conclusions depended on cross-sectional statistical analysis. Twins shared beta out-of-frame sequences in excess, but this excess was weaker. There was an excess of low generation probability in the out-of-frame alpha sequences that twins shared.

The germline CDR1 and CDR2 sequences are MDHEN and SYDVKM. The ends lost 6 bases at V and 4 bases at J; junction bases unmatched: 7. The CDR3 consists of 16 residues. This sample also belongs to another study, concerning yellow fever vaccine responses in identical twins.

Sequences were obtained from memory (CD45RO+) T cells sorted from blood. The rearrangement links TRBV28 to TRBJ2-2, with 11 nucleotides matching TRBD1. The receptor was derived from a woman under 30 in good health. The CDR3 coding sequence is TGTGCCAGCAGGCAGGGGGACAGGGGGATCACCGGGGAGCTGTTTTTT. This gives the protein CASRQGDRGITGELFF.